The source of this T cell receptor beta chain is a study of Tregs in tolerant kidney transplant recipients. Germline CDR1 reads SGHRS; CDR2 reads YFSETQ. V was clipped by 0 bases and J by 8 bases, with 8 bases between them. The CDR3 extends over 12 amino acids. Unstimulated Tregs (CD4+CD25+CD127-) and CD4+CD25- non-Tregs were sorted from PBMCs. Regulatory T cells were sorted from thawed PBMCs rested overnight at 37°C with 200 IU/ml IL-2. Data came from immunoSEQ multiplex PCR; TCRdb stores just in-frame clones and leaves some out. The data hold tens of thousands of clones, with around 90% observed a single time.

Sequencing input: Tregs from blood. The chain links TRBV5-1 to TRBJ1-1; D is possibly TRBD1 (6 bases). The sequence was collected from a human donor in good health. The CDR3 DNA is TGCGCCAGCAGCTTGGGCCAGGGGGAAGCTTTCTTT. Encoded protein: CASSLGQGEAFF.